Listed below are T cell receptor beta chains from one sample, sequenced in a study of cytomegalovirus exposure and HLA in healthy donors. Sequencing used immunoSEQ multiplex PCR; TCRdb keeps in-frame clones, though not all of them. The data show 160,000 or so clones, over 75% seen once. The specimen sequenced was PBMCs. Receptors were obtained from a man in his 60s in good health and CMV-seronegative. Both conserved end residues are part of each CDR3. A D gene is named only where the DNA matches it firmly.

j_gene,v_gene,len,d_gene,CDR3aa
TRBJ2-7,TRBV29-1,14,TRBD2,CSVDGLAGTYEQYF
TRBJ1-3,TRBV5-1,14,NA,CASSEGVTGNTIYF
TRBJ1-3,TRBV7-9,16,NA,CASSIDRSNSGNTIYF
TRBJ2-1,TRBV2,13,TRBD2,CASNRGRAAEQFF
TRBJ2-3,TRBV5-4,15,NA,CASSPSQRGTDTQYF
TRBJ1-5,TRBV5-1,15,TRBD1,CASSLDRGDNQPQHF
TRBJ1-3,TRBV4-2,20,TRBD1,CASSQEGSLASRQGRDTIYF
TRBJ1-1,TRBV6-5,12,TRBD1,CASSRRGTEAFF
TRBJ1-1,TRBV25-1,11,NA,CASSDNYEAFF
TRBJ1-1,TRBV2,14,NA,CASSPGPGGTEAFF
TRBJ1-1,TRBV7-9,16,TRBD1,CASSETGGGGNTEAFF
TRBJ2-1,TRBV29-1,14,TRBD2,CSVYLAGGPGEQFF
TRBJ2-7,TRBV28,16,TRBD2,CASSLLAGGSLNEQYF
TRBJ2-1,TRBV5-1,16,TRBD2,CASSLSRTSGINEQFF
TRBJ2-2,TRBV29-1,13,TRBD2,CSARRGGAGELFF
TRBJ2-4,TRBV2,14,NA,CASSELKLGNIQYF
TRBJ2-4,TRBV15,15,TRBD2,CATSRALALVNIQYF
TRBJ2-7,TRBV21-1,16,NA,CASSKSARLPGRGQYF
TRBJ2-7,TRBV28,15,NA,CASSLSDRYSYEQYF
TRBJ2-3,TRBV15,15,NA,CATSRGTEGTDTQYF
TRBJ1-2,TRBV18,15,TRBD1,CASSPPDRVGYGYTF
TRBJ2-2,TRBV11-2,15,NA,CASSTFTGQPGELFF
TRBJ2-2,TRBV25-1,11,NA,CASSLTGELFF
TRBJ1-5,TRBV10-3,15,NA,CAISESFTGNQPQHF
TRBJ2-3,TRBV7-9,14,TRBD1,CASSLGQGTDTQYF
TRBJ2-3,TRBV7-9,16,NA,CASSFIGEPDTDTQYF
TRBJ1-3,TRBV9,16,TRBD1,CASSGRQGSDGNTIYF
TRBJ1-5,TRBV5-1,17,NA,CASSLGPRLNSNQPQHF
TRBJ1-3,TRBV4-3,15,NA,CASSQDFPGGGTIYF
TRBJ1-1,TRBV6-5,13,TRBD1,CASSYPGQREAFF
TRBJ2-3,TRBV5-4,12,NA,CASSLLRDTQYF
TRBJ1-2,TRBV7-9,13,NA,CASTNSQGHGYTF
TRBJ1-1,TRBV5-1,13,NA,CASSLGQMTEAFF
TRBJ2-7,TRBV27,13,NA,CASSLRGSYEQYF
TRBJ2-7,TRBV4-2,17,NA,CASSQEKGIWPPYEQYF
TRBJ1-5,TRBV28,12,NA,CASSSGIQPQHF
TRBJ1-1,TRBV4-3,14,NA,CASSQVDSFTEAFF
TRBJ2-6,TRBV5-1,16,TRBD1,CASSFTGGPGANVLTF
TRBJ2-7,TRBV5-8,13,TRBD1,CASKTGATYEQYF
TRBJ1-2,TRBV10-3,13,NA,CAISVGGEGGYTF
TRBJ2-1,TRBV5-1,16,TRBD2,CASSLVTSGGYNEQFF
TRBJ2-7,TRBV7-2,15,TRBD1,CASSVRDSRSYEQYF
TRBJ2-5,TRBV10-1,16,TRBD2,CASSESSGGFPVSQYF
TRBJ2-1,TRBV27,14,TRBD1,CASSLSRTGNEQFF
TRBJ2-1,TRBV15,16,TRBD2,CATSREPGLAGNEQFF